One sample yielded the 17 T cell receptor beta chains listed below, sequenced in a study of blood T cell repertoires in COVID-19. The repertoire was sequenced with immunoSEQ multiplex PCR; TCRdb's copy has only in-frame clones and lacks some. There are approximately 92,000 clones in the sample; roughly 82% occur only once, and about 17% lies in the top ten. The sequencing input was peripheral blood. The source of these receptors is an elderly man with acute or convalescent COVID-19.

This clone has only one observation. The chain is built from TRBV3-1 (or the pseudogene TRBV3-2) and TRBJ2-7; D unclear. Germline CDR1 is LGHDT and CDR2 is YNNKEL (reference sequence). With 0 bases removed from V and 3 bases from J, the gap between germline ends came to 12 bases. The length of the CDR3 is 15 residues. The DNA of the CDR3 is TGTGCCAGCAGCCAAGATCCTAGGCCCGTCTACGAGCAGTACTTC. Amino acid sequence: CASSQDPRPVYEQYF.

The rearrangement links TRBV4-3 to TRBJ2-1; 9 bases match TRBD2. V dropped 0 bases and J dropped 9; count of bases not matched to a gene: 9. CDR1 and CDR2 (germline): LGHNA, YSLEER. The CDR3 totals 16 residues. The CDR3 DNA is TGCGCCAGCAGCCAAGATGCAAGCGGGAGGTCAGGTGAGCAGTTCTTC. This encodes CASSQDASGRSGEQFF.

This sequence joins TRBV28 and TRBJ1-4; 12 nucleotides line up with TRBD1. Germline CDR1 is MDHEN and CDR2 is SYDVKM. CDR3 size: 15 residues. V was pared by 2 bases and J by 12 bases, with 7 bases of the junction left unmatched. The DNA for the CDR3 is TGTGCCAGCAGTTTAGGCGGGACAGGGGGCCAGGAACTGTTTTTT. Translated: CASSLGGTGGQELFF.

The chain links TRBV5-1 to TRBJ2-2; D remains ambiguous. Germline lookup yields CDR1 SGHRS and CDR2 YFSETQ. Trimming removed 4 bases from V and 0 bases from J, with 10 bases in between. This CDR3 is 15 amino acids long. CDR3 loop: CASSRVAANTGELFF. The CDR3 nucleotides read TGCGCCAGCAGCCGTGTGGCCGCGAACACCGGGGAGCTGTTTTTT. The full variable domain, in which reference TRBV5-1 and TRBJ2-2 provide the parts outside the CDR3, is KAGVTQTPRYLIKTRGQQVTLSCSPISGHRSVSWYQQTPGQGLQFLFEYFSETQRNKGNFPGRFSGRQFSNSRSEMNVSTLELGDSALYLCASSRVAANTGELFFGEGSRLTVL.

The chain is built from TRBV15 and TRBJ2-7; D gene unclear. The V gene lost 1 base and the J gene lost 4 bases, with 8 bases spanning the gap. The CDR3 runs to 13 residues. Germline V gene sequence: CDR1 LNHNV, CDR2 YYDKDF (reference sequence). The CDR3 nucleotides are TGTGCCACCAGCAGAGCAGTAATGTACGAGCAGTACTTC. As protein: CATSRAVMYEQYF.

The rearrangement links TRBV30 to TRBJ1-1; no reliable D call. The length of the CDR3 is 10 residues. V lost 3 bases and J lost 6, with 5 bases in between. Germline V gene lookup returns CDR1 GTSNPN and CDR2 SVGIG (reference sequence). The CDR3: CAWRYPEAFF. The DNA of the CDR3 is TGTGCCTGGAGGTATCCTGAAGCTTTCTTT.

The chain is built from TRBV5-1 and TRBJ1-3, with TRBD1 identical over 7 bases. The V gene's germline CDR1 is SGHRS and CDR2 YFSETQ. The V and J ends lost 0 bases and 0 bases, in that order; junction bases with no gene match: 9. This CDR3 spans 18 amino acids. In DNA form, the CDR3 reads TGCGCCAGCAGCTTGGAGACAGGGCGGAAGAGCTCTGGAAACACCATATATTTT. Translation gives CASSLETGRKSSGNTIYF.

This clone has only one observation. The CDR3 nucleotides are TGCGCCAGCAGCCTCAGGGGAAACTATGGCTACACCTTC. Translating it yields CASSLRGNYGYTF. The chain combines TRBV4-3 with TRBJ1-2; D perhaps matches TRBD1 (6 bases). The CDR3 contains 13 residues. Germline V gene sequence: CDR1 LGHNA, CDR2 YSLEER. Trimming took off 4 bases at V and 2 bases at J, with 8 bases between the two ends.

The sample holds one count of this clone. The rearrangement joins TRBV27 to TRBJ1-6; the D is unclear. V was trimmed by 6 bases and J by 5 bases, leaving 11 bases between them. Germline V gives CDR1 MNHEY, CDR2 SMNVEV (reference sequence). The CDR3 contains 14 residues. The CDR3 is CASRRDFNNSPLHF. For the CDR3, the DNA is TGTGCCAGCAGAAGAGACTTCAATAATTCACCCCTCCACTTT.

This clone was seen more than once but under ten times. The chain combines TRBV5-3 with TRBJ1-5; 8 bases are shared with TRBD1. TRBV5-3 is given ORF status, its function remaining uncertain. Germline trimming cut 4 bases from V and 7 bases from J; bases unmatched to any gene: 7. The CDR3 is made up of 14 amino acids. In DNA form, the CDR3 reads TGTGCCAGAAGCCTGGACAGGGTGCGGCAGCCCCAGCATTTT. Its translation: CARSLDRVRQPQHF.

This clone came up once. The chain is built from TRBV27 and TRBJ2-7; TRBD1 agrees at 10 bases. The V segment lost 3 bases and the J segment 3 bases; nucleotides outside the gene matches: 8. The germline gives CDR1 MNHEY, CDR2 SMNVEV (reference sequence). CDR3 length equals 16 residues. CDR3 sequence reads: CASSFDRTGGLYEQYF. The DNA of the CDR3 is TGTGCCAGCAGTTTTGACCGGACAGGGGGACTCTACGAGCAGTACTTC.

The genes are TRBV14 and TRBJ2-5, with D possibly matching TRBD2 (5 bases). The V end lost 1 base, the J end lost 5 bases, and 17 bases lay between the germline ends. Germline V CDR1 and CDR2: SGHDN, FVKESK. The CDR3 extends over 16 amino acids. CDR3 sequence: CASSQVLRRVGETQYF. CDR3 nucleotides: TGTGCCAGCAGCCAAGTTCTACGGCGGGTGGGGGAGACCCAGTACTTC.

This clone was seen once. The chain couples TRBV27 to TRBJ2-2, with D uncertain. There are 14 residues in the CDR3. The ends were cut back, 7 bases at V and 1 base at J, with 10 bases in the middle. The germline gives CDR1 MNHEY, CDR2 SMNVEV (reference sequence). In DNA, the CDR3 is TGTGCCAGCATGAGATCAGGGAACACCGGGGAGCTGTTTTTT. Encoded protein: CASMRSGNTGELFF.

The rearrangement joins TRBV7-2 to TRBJ2-7; tentatively, D is TRBD2 (6 bases). Germline values: CDR1 SGHTA, CDR2 FQGNSA. This CDR3 region has 14 residues. V lost 6 bases to trimming and J lost 2 bases, with 14 bases between them. The CDR3 coding sequence is TGTGCCAGCAGTTGGGACTGGTCCACCTACGAGCAGTACTTC. Encoded protein: CASSWDWSTYEQYF.

The chain uses TRBV19 and TRBJ2-1, with D perhaps matching TRBD1 (5 bases). Germline CDR1 reads LNHDA; CDR2 reads SQIVND (reference sequence). V gave up 8 bases and J gave up 3 bases, with 8 bases separating them. The CDR3 is 12 residues long. The CDR3 loop reads CASQRGYNEQFF. CDR3 nucleotide sequence: TGTGCCAGTCAAAGGGGCTACAATGAGCAGTTCTTC.

The chain combines TRBV13 with TRBJ1-2; D ambiguous. The CDR3 has 16 amino acids. Germline values: CDR1 PRHDT, CDR2 FYEKMQ (reference sequence). V shed 5 bases and J shed 5 bases, with 21 bases lying between them. The CDR3 nucleotides are TGTGCCAGCAGCCAATTCGATATCTCGGCGACTTATGGCTACACCTTC. Translation gives CASSQFDISATYGYTF.

The chain combines TRBV7-2 with TRBJ2-7; D is undetermined. Trimming took off 1 base at V and 4 bases at J, with 8 bases between the two ends. CDR3 length: 13 residues. CDR1 is SGHTA and CDR2 is FQGNSA in the germline V gene. This chain's CDR3 is CASSLGWQYEQYF. The DNA of the CDR3 is TGTGCCAGCAGCTTAGGTTGGCAGTACGAGCAGTACTTC.